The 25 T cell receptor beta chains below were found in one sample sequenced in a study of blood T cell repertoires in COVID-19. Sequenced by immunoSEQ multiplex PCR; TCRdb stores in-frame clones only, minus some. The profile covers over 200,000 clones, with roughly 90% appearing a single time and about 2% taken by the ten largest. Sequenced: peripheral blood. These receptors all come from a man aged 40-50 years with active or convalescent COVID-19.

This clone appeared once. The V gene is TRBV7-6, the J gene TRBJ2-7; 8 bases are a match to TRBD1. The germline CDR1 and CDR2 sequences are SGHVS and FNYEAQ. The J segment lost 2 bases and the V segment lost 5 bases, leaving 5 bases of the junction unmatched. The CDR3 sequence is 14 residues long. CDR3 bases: TGTGCCAGCAGCCCGGTCAGGGGGCCCTACGAGCAGTACTTC. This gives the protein CASSPVRGPYEQYF.

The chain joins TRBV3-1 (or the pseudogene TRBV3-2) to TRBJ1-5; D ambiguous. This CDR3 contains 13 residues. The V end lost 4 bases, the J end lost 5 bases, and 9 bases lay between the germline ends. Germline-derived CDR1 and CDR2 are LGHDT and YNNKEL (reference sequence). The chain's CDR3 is CASSLLADQPQHF. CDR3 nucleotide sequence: TGTGCCAGCAGCCTCCTGGCCGATCAGCCCCAGCATTTT.

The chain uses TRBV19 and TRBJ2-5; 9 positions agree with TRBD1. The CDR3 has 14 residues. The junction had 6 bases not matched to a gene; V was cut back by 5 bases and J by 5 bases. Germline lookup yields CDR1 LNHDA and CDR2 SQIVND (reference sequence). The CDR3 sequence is CASSPSTGGETQYF. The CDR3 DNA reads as TGTGCCAGTAGTCCTTCAACAGGGGGCGAGACCCAGTACTTC. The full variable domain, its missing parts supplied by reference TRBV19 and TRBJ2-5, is DGGITQSPKYLFRKEGQNVTLSCEQNLNHDAMYWYRQDPGQGLRLIYYSQIVNDFQKGDIAEGYSVSREKKESFPLTVTSAQKNPTAFYLCASSPSTGGETQYFGPGTRLLVL.

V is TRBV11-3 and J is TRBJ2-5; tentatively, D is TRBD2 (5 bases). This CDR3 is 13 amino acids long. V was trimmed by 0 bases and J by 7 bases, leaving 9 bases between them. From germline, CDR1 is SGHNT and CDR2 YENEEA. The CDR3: CASSLESRATQYF. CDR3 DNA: TGTGCCAGCAGCTTAGAGTCGAGGGCGACCCAGTACTTC.

The CDR3 loop is CASSLTGQMNTEAFF. CDR3 nucleotide sequence: TGTGCCAGCAGCCTTACGGGACAGATGAACACTGAAGCTTTCTTT. V gene TRBV9 combines with J gene TRBJ1-1; 7 bases line up with TRBD1. Germline CDR1 reads SGDLS; CDR2 reads YYNGEE. The length of the CDR3 is 15 residues. V was clipped by 4 bases and J by 0 bases; unmatched bases: 6.

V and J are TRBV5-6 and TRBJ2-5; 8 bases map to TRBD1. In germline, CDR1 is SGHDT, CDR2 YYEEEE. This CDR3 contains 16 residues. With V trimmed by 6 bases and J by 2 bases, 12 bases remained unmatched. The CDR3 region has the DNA TGTGCCAGCACCCCTTTCGACAGGGGATTACAAGAGACCCAGTACTTC. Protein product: CASTPFDRGLQETQYF.

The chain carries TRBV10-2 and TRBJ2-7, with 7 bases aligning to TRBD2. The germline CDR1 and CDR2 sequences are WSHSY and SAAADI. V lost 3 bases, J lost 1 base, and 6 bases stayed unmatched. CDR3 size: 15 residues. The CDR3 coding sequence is TGCGCCAGCAGTGATGCAGCGGGGAGATCCTACGAGCAGTACTTC. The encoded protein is CASSDAAGRSYEQYF.

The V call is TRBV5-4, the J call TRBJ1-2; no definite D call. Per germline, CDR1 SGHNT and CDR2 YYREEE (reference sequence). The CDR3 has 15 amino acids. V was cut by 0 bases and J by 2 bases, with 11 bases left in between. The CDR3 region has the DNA TGTGCCAGCAGCTTGGACAGAGCCCAGAACTATGGCTACACCTTC. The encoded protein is CASSLDRAQNYGYTF.

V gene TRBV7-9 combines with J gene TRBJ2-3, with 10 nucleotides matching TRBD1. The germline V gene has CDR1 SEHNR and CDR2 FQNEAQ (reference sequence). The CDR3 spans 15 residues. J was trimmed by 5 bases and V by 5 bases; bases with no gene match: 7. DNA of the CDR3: TGTGCCAGCAGCCAAGGGACAGGGGCTAGAGATACGCAGTATTTT. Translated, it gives CASSQGTGARDTQYF.

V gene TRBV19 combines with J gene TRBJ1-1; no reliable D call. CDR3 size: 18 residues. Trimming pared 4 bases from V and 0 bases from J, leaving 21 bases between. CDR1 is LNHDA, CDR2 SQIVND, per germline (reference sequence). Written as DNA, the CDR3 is TGTGCCAGTAGTAAGAGCTCGACAATTTCTATCATGAACACTGAAGCTTTCTTT. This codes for CASSKSSTISIMNTEAFF.

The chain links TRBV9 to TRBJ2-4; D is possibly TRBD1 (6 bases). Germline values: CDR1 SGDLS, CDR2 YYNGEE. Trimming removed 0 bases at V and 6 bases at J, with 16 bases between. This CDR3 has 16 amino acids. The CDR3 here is CASSVETGIPLNIQYF. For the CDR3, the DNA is TGTGCCAGCAGCGTAGAGACAGGAATTCCCTTAAACATTCAGTACTTC.

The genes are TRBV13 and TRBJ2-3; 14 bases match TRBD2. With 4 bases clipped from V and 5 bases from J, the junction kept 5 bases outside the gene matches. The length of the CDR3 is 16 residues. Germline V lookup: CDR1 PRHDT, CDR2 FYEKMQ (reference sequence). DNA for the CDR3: TGTGCCAGCAGCTCCCGACTAGCGGGGGGGCAAGATACGCAGTATTTT. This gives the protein CASSSRLAGGQDTQYF.

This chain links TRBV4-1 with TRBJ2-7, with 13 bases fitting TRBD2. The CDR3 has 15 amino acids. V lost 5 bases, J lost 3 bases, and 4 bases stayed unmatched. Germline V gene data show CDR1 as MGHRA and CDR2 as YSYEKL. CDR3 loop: CASSFRLAGGYEQYF. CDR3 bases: TGCGCCAGCAGCTTCCGACTAGCGGGAGGCTACGAGCAGTACTTC.

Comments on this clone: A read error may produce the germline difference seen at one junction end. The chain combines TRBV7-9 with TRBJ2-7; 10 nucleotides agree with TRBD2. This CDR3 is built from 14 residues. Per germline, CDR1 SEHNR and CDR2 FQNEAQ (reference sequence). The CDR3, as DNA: TGTGCCAGCAGCCCCGGACTAGCGGCTCAACTATACGACTTC. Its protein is CASSPGLAAQLYDF.

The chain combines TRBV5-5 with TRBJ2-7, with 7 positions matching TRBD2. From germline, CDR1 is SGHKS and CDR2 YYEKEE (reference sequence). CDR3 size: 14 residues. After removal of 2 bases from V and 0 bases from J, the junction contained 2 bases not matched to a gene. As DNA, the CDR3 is TGTGCCAGCAGCTTCGCTAGCGGCTCCTACGAGCAGTACTTC. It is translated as CASSFASGSYEQYF.

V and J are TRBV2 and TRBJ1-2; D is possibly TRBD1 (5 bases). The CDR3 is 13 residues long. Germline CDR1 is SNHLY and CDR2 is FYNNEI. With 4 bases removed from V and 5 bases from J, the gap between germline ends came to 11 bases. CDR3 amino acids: CASSVETEYGYTF. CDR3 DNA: TGTGCCAGCAGTGTGGAGACAGAATATGGCTACACCTTC.

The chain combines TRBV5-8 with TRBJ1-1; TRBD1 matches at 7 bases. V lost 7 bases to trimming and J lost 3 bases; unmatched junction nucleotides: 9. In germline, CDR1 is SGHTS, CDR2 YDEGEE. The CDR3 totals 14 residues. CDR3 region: CASENRGLDTEAFF. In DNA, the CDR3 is TGTGCCAGCGAAAACAGGGGATTGGACACTGAAGCTTTCTTT.

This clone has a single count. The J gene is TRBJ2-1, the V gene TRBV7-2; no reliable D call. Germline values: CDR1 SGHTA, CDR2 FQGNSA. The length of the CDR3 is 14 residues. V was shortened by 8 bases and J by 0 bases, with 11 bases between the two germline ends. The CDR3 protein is CASQSLPSYNEQFF. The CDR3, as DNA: TGTGCCAGCCAAAGCTTACCCTCCTACAATGAGCAGTTCTTC.

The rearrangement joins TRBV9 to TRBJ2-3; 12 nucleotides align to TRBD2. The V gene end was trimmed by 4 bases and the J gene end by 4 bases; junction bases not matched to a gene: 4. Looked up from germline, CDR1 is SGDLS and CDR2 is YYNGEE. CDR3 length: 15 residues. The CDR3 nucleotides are TGTGCCAGCAGCTCTAGCGGGAGGGCAGCAGATACGCAGTATTTT. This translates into CASSSSGRAADTQYF.

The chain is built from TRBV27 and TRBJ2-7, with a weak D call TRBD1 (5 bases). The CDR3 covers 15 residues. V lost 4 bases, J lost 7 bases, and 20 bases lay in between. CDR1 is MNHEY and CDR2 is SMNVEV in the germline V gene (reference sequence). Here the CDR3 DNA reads TGTGCCAGCAGTTCCGGACAAAGTTCAAAATTGGAGCAGTACTTC. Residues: CASSSGQSSKLEQYF.

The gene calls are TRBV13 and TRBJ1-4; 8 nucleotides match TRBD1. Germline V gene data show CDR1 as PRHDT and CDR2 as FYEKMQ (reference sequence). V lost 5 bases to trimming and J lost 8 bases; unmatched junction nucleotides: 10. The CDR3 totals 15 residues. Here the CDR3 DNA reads TGTGCCAGCAGCCGACAGGGGTCCCCGGGCGAAAAACTGTTTTTT. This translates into CASSRQGSPGEKLFF.

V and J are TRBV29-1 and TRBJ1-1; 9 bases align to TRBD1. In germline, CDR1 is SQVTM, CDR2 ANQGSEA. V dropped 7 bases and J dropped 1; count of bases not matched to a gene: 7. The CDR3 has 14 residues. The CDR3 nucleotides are TGCAGCGCCCGGACAGGGGCATGGAACACTGAAGCTTTCTTT. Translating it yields CSARTGAWNTEAFF.

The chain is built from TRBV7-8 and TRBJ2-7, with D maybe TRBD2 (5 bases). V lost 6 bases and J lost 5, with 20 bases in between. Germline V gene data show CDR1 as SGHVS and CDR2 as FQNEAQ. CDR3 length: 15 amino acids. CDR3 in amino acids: CASSPTIIRGNEQYF. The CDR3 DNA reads TGTGCCAGCAGTCCGACCATCATTAGAGGGAACGAGCAGTACTTC.

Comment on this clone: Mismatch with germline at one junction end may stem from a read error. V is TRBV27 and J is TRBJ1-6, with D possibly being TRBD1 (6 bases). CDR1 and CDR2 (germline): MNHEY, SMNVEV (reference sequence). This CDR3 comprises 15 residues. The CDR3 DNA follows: TGTGCCCGCAGGTGGGGTGGGAGGGGGGATTCACCCCTCCACTTT. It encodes CARRWGGRGDSPLHF.

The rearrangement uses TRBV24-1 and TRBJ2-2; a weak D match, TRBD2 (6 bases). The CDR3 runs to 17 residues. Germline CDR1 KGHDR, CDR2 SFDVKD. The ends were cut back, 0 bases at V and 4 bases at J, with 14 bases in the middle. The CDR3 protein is CATSDLPGAPGTGELFF. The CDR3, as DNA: TGTGCCACCAGTGATTTGCCGGGAGCCCCGGGCACCGGGGAGCTGTTTTTT.